Below are 13 T cell receptor beta chains sequenced from a single sample in a study of blood T cell repertoires in COVID-19. Sequencing used immunoSEQ multiplex PCR; TCRdb keeps in-frame clones, though not all of them. The table records approximately 460,000 clones, roughly 89% of them present only once. The sequenced sample was peripheral blood. The source is a man aged 18 to 30 with COVID-19, enrolled during active disease.

V usage is TRBV18 and J usage is TRBJ1-3; maybe TRBD1 (6 bases). CDR3 length: 15 residues. The germline V gene encodes CDR1 KGHSH and CDR2 LQKENI. With 5 bases removed from V and 2 bases from J, the gap between germline ends came to 13 bases. CDR3 nucleotide sequence: TGTGCCAGCTCATCAACCGGGACAACTGGAAACACCATATATTTT. Amino acid sequence: CASSSTGTTGNTIYF.

The V call is TRBV19, the J call TRBJ2-5; 14 nucleotides match TRBD2. This CDR3 has 16 residues. Germline assignment: CDR1 LNHDA and CDR2 SQIVND (reference sequence). Losses at the gene ends were 4 bases for V and 3 bases for J; bases not matched to a gene: 4. CDR3 in amino acids: CASSRGTSGRKETQYF. The CDR3, as DNA: TGTGCCAGTAGTAGGGGGACTAGCGGGAGAAAAGAGACCCAGTACTTC.

The genes are TRBV2 and TRBJ2-7; D gene ambiguous. V dropped 7 bases and J dropped 0 bases, with 4 bases sitting between them. Germline CDR1 reads SNHLY; CDR2 reads FYNNEI. This CDR3 has 11 amino acids. The DNA of the CDR3 is TGTGCCAGCATGAGCTCCTACGAGCAGTACTTC. It yields the protein CASMSSYEQYF.

This rearrangement joins TRBV2 to TRBJ1-3, with a tentative D call TRBD1 (5 bases). Germline V gives CDR1 SNHLY, CDR2 FYNNEI. CDR3 length: 16 amino acids. V shed 6 bases and J shed 0 bases, with 15 bases lying between them. CDR3 sequence: CASSKTGGDSGNTIYF. Here the CDR3 DNA reads TGTGCCAGCAGCAAAACGGGGGGGGACTCTGGAAACACCATATATTTT.

This clone showed up just a few times. The J gene is TRBJ2-2, the V gene TRBV25-1, with unresolved D. From germline, CDR1 is MGHDK and CDR2 SYGVNS. The CDR3 totals 13 residues. Trimming removed 3 bases from V and 4 bases from J, with 6 bases in between. The CDR3 loop reads CASSDHFTGELFF. CDR3 nucleotide sequence: TGTGCCAGCAGTGACCATTTCACCGGGGAGCTGTTTTTT.

The table lists this clone with a count of one. V and J are TRBV2 and TRBJ2-1, with a weak D call TRBD2 (6 bases). The CDR3 has 14 residues. Germline CDR1 reads SNHLY; CDR2 reads FYNNEI. V lost 8 bases to trimming and J lost 4 bases, with 15 bases between them. CDR3 DNA: TGTGCCAGCCGGATGGGAGGCCAATACAATGAGCAGTTCTTC. Translation gives CASRMGGQYNEQFF.

This clone has a handful of counts. The chain has TRBV7-2 and TRBJ2-7, with D hard to call. The germline V gene encodes CDR1 SGHTA and CDR2 FQGNSA. The V end was cut by 0 bases, the J end by 7 bases, with 7 bases between. The CDR3 runs 12 residues. This CDR3 is CASSLAPREQYF. CDR3 nucleotides: TGTGCCAGCAGCTTAGCCCCTCGGGAGCAGTACTTC.

The rearrangement uses TRBV6-5 and TRBJ1-2; unclear D gene. The CDR3 totals 15 residues. The germline V gene has CDR1 MNHEY and CDR2 SVGAGI. The germline V and J ends were trimmed by 0 bases and 7 bases, with 15 bases remaining between them. CDR3 sequence: CASSYSRVNPFGYTF. CDR3 nucleotide sequence: TGTGCCAGCAGTTACTCGAGGGTGAACCCATTTGGCTACACCTTC.

This chain uses TRBV3-1 (or the pseudogene TRBV3-2) with TRBJ1-1; maybe TRBD1 (6 bases). This CDR3 is built from 14 residues. Trimming took off 5 bases at V and 2 bases at J, with 12 bases between the two ends. Germline assignment: CDR1 LGHDT and CDR2 YNNKEL (reference sequence). The CDR3 bases are TGTGCCAGCAGCTACACCAGGGGAAACACTGAAGCTTTCTTT. Amino acid sequence: CASSYTRGNTEAFF.

This sequence joins TRBV29-1 and TRBJ1-1; D possibly corresponds to TRBD1 (5 bases). Trimming removed 3 bases from V and 8 bases from J, with 16 bases in between. This CDR3 spans 13 amino acids. CDR1 and CDR2 from the germline V gene are SQVTM and ANQGSEA. CDR3 bases: TGCAGCGTTGATAGGGGCGATGGTAAAGAAGCTTTCTTT. Residues: CSVDRGDGKEAFF.

The chain joins TRBV21-1 to TRBJ2-7; TRBD1, the table's D call, lacks a check against the DNA. TRBV21-1 corresponds to a pseudogene. This CDR3 contains 14 residues. Written as DNA, the CDR3 is TGTGCCAGCAGCAAACGGACAGGTTACTACGAGCAGTACTTC. Protein product: CASSKRTGYYEQYF.

The rearrangement links TRBV6-6 to TRBJ1-1; D is perhaps TRBD1 (6 bases). There are 14 residues in the CDR3. Looked up from germline, CDR1 is MNHNY and CDR2 is SVGAGI (reference sequence). Trimming took off 5 bases at V and 1 base at J, with 11 bases between the two ends. CDR3 nucleotides: TGTGCCAGCAGTAGGGGGGGATCGAACACTGAAGCTTTCTTT. Its protein product is CASSRGGSNTEAFF.

The V gene is TRBV5-8, the J gene TRBJ1-4; D remains ambiguous. The V end lost 3 bases, the J end lost 7 bases, and 7 bases lay between the germline ends. Germline V gene data show CDR1 as SGHTS and CDR2 as YDEGEE. This CDR3 is built from 12 residues. The CDR3 bases are TGTGCCAGCAGCTCACTGAGTGAAAAACTGTTTTTT. Its translation: CASSSLSEKLFF.